A selection of T cell receptor beta chains follows, all from one sample in a study of T cell responses to AZD1222 COVID-19 vaccine. Sequencing used immunoSEQ multiplex PCR; TCRdb keeps in-frame clones, though not all of them. The sample lists 80,000 to 95,000 clones; approximately 90% were seen once. Sequenced material: peripheral blood, taken 28 days after the second AZD1222 dose. The receptors originated from an adult who received the AZD1222 COVID-19 vaccine. Each CDR3 is given with its conserved first and last residue. The D gene is left open where the match is weak. Size values are once, few and many counts, or a class for expanded clones, and some rows have none.

abundance	d_gene	v_gene	j_gene	CDR3nt	CDR3aa
.	.	TRBV5-1	TRBJ1-5	TGCGCCAGCAGCCCCGACGGGTCCACTAGCAATCAGCCCCAGCATTTT	CASSPDGSTSNQPQHF
.	TRBD1	TRBV27	TRBJ1-6	TGTGCCAGCAGTTTCAAAACAGGGGTTTATAATTCACCCCTCCACTTT	CASSFKTGVYNSPLHF
.	.	TRBV7-2	TRBJ1-5	TGTGCCAGCAGCCGCGACAGTAGCAATCAGCCCCAGCATTTT	CASSRDSSNQPQHF
.	.	TRBV21-1	TRBJ2-5	TGTGCCAGCAGCAATTTTCGGGGGGTACTACAAGAGACCCAGTACTTC	CASSNFRGVLQETQYF
.	TRBD2	TRBV3-1/TRBV3-2	TRBJ2-3	TGTGCCAGCAGACCCTTGGCGGGGGGGAAAGGTCGTACAGATACGCAGTATTTT	CASRPLAGGKGRTDTQYF
.	.	TRBV4-1	TRBJ2-5	TGCGCCAGCAGCCAAGGAGAGGGAACAGAGACCCAGTACTTC	CASSQGEGTETQYF
.	.	TRBV3-1/TRBV3-2	TRBJ2-3	TGTGCCAGCAGCCCCTCGTCGGGGCGACCTAGCACAGATACGCAGTATTTT	CASSPSSGRPSTDTQYF
.	.	TRBV4-1	TRBJ1-1	TGCGCCAGCAGCCAGGGGGGGAACACTGAAGCTTTCTTT	CASSQGGNTEAFF
.	.	TRBV19	TRBJ1-2	TGTGCCAGTAGTGTGTTTGGGGATTCCTATGGCTACACCTTC	CASSVFGDSYGYTF
.	TRBD1	TRBV10-3	TRBJ1-2	TGTGCCATCAGGGAGACAGGGGGCATCTATGGCTACACCTTC	CAIRETGGIYGYTF
.	.	TRBV15	TRBJ1-3	TGTGCCACCAGCAGGGCTTCGCTTGGAAACACCATATATTTT	CATSRASLGNTIYF
.	TRBD1	TRBV20-1	TRBJ1-2	TGCAGTGTAGACAGGGGCGGCTACACCTTC	CSVDRGGYTF
.	TRBD1	TRBV9	TRBJ1-1	TGTGCCAGCAGCTCCCGGGGACAGGGAGACACTGAAGCTTTCTTT	CASSSRGQGDTEAFF
.	.	TRBV29-1	TRBJ2-2	TGCAGCGTAGACTCAGGGGCCGGGGAGCTGTTTTTT	CSVDSGAGELFF
.	TRBD2	TRBV4-1	TRBJ2-1	TGCGCCAGCAGCCAAAGCCCCAGCGGGGGGGCGTACAATGAGCAGTTCTTC	CASSQSPSGGAYNEQFF
.	TRBD1	TRBV5-6	TRBJ2-7	TGTGCCAGCAGGCGGACAGGTAGGAATTACGAGCAGTACTTC	CASRRTGRNYEQYF
.	.	TRBV2	TRBJ1-5	TGTGCCAGCAGGAGGGGTCAGCCCCAGCATTTT	CASRRGQPQHF
.	TRBD1	TRBV5-1	TRBJ1-6	TGCGCCAGCAGCTCAACAGGGGAGACTAATTCACCCCTCCACTTT	CASSSTGETNSPLHF
few	.	TRBV7-7	TRBJ1-1	TGTGCTAGCAGCCCCGCCGGGGGTGTTGATACTGAAGCTTTCTTT	CASSPAGGVDTEAFF
.	TRBD2	TRBV5-6	TRBJ2-5	TGTGCCAGCAGCTTGTGGGGGGGAGAGACCCAGTACTTC	CASSLWGGETQYF
.	.	TRBV19	TRBJ1-1	TGTGCCAGTAGTGGCTCACAGGGTGCGTTGAACACTGAAGCTTTCTTT	CASSGSQGALNTEAFF
.	.	TRBV12-3/TRBV12-4	TRBJ2-3	TGTGCCAGCAGTCCGCACACAGATACGCAGTATTTT	CASSPHTDTQYF
.	.	TRBV5-6	TRBJ2-5	TGTGCCAGCAGCCCACAATTTAAGAGTTTCCAAGAGACCCAGTACTTC	CASSPQFKSFQETQYF
.	.	TRBV2	TRBJ2-6	TGTGCCAGCAGTGAAGCGGGGCCAGGGGAGCCGGGGGCCAACGTCCTGACTTTC	CASSEAGPGEPGANVLTF
.	.	TRBV25-1	TRBJ1-4	TGTGCCAGCAGTGCAAGAGTTCAGTTTGCTAGGGGGGAAAAACTGTTTTTT	CASSARVQFARGEKLFF
.	.	TRBV6-1	TRBJ1-4	TGTGCCAGCAGTGACAGTAATGAAAAACTGTTTTTT	CASSDSNEKLFF
.	.	TRBV4-1	TRBJ2-7	TGCGCCAGCAGCCAAGTCCCCGGGACGGCCTACGAGCAGTACTTC	CASSQVPGTAYEQYF
.	.	TRBV24-1	TRBJ1-6	TGTGCCACCTCAGACAGTAATTCACCCCTCCACTTT	CATSDSNSPLHF
.	.	TRBV7-9	TRBJ2-1	TGTGCCAGCAGCTTCCCCGGGGAGCGGTACAATGAGCAGTTCTTC	CASSFPGERYNEQFF
few	TRBD1	TRBV7-2	TRBJ1-2	TGTGCCAGCAGCCTTGGGACAGGGAGAGGGGATGGCTACACCTTC	CASSLGTGRGDGYTF
.	.	TRBV20-1	TRBJ2-5	TGCAGTGCTAGAGGTGGGGAGACCCAGTACTTC	CSARGGETQYF
.	.	TRBV28	TRBJ1-6	TGTGCCAGCAGTTTAGGCGGGGGGACACCCCTCCACTTT	CASSLGGGTPLHF
.	.	TRBV5-1	TRBJ2-7	TGCGCCAGCAGGCCCTCCCTGAGCTCCTACGAGCAGTACTTC	CASRPSLSSYEQYF
.	TRBD1	TRBV6-5	TRBJ1-6	TGTGCCAGCAGTTTCTCTCGACAGGGTGGAAATTCACCCCTCCACTTT	CASSFSRQGGNSPLHF
.	.	TRBV12-3/TRBV12-4	TRBJ1-6	TGTGCCAGCAGTTTGGGGGGCTCACCCCTCCACTTT	CASSLGGSPLHF
.	.	TRBV28	TRBJ1-5	TGTGCCAGCAGTTTATGGGGGCCAACAAATCAGCCCCAGCATTTT	CASSLWGPTNQPQHF
.	.	TRBV6-6	TRBJ2-7	TGTGCCAGCCAGAGGGGGGGGGAGCAGTACTTC	CASQRGGEQYF
.	TRBD1	TRBV4-1	TRBJ2-3	TGCGCCACCACCAAGGAAGGACAGGGGGCGGATACGCAGTATTTT	CATTKEGQGADTQYF
.	.	TRBV11-1	TRBJ2-5	TGTGCCAGCAGCTTAAAAGAGACCCAGTACTTC	CASSLKETQYF
.	.	TRBV9	TRBJ1-3	TGTGCCAGCAGATCCGAGGGGGTCTCTGGAAACACCATATATTTT	CASRSEGVSGNTIYF
.	TRBD1	TRBV11-2	TRBJ1-6	TGTGCCAGCAGCTTACCCGGGACAGGGCGTTCACCCCTCCACTTT	CASSLPGTGRSPLHF
.	.	TRBV2	TRBJ1-2	TGTGCCAGCAGTGAATTCCAGGGTTCAAACTATGGCTACACCTTC	CASSEFQGSNYGYTF
.	TRBD2	TRBV7-3	TRBJ2-3	TGTGCCAGCAGCTTAACGTCGGGAGGGAGCTACACAGATACGCAGTATTTT	CASSLTSGGSYTDTQYF
.	.	TRBV2	TRBJ1-6	TGTGCCAGCAGTGAAGTCGGCAGGGGAGGTTCACCCCTCCACTTT	CASSEVGRGGSPLHF
.	.	TRBV27	TRBJ2-3	TGTGCCAGCACCTTGGGGGGACCCACAGATACGCAGTATTTT	CASTLGGPTDTQYF
.	.	TRBV20-1	TRBJ2-7	TGCAGTGCAGTTCAGGAGTACGAGCAGTACTTC	CSAVQEYEQYF
.	TRBD2	TRBV2	TRBJ2-5	TGTGCCAGCCTACGGGGGGGCCAAGAGACCCAGTACTTC	CASLRGGQETQYF
.	.	TRBV18	TRBJ1-3	TGTGCCAGCTCACCTCCAGGGGCGAGCTCTGGAAACACCATATATTTT	CASSPPGASSGNTIYF
.	.	TRBV7-2	TRBJ2-5	TGTGCCAGCAGCTTGGGGGGTCAAGAGACCCAGTACTTC	CASSLGGQETQYF
.	.	TRBV5-4	TRBJ1-6	TGTGCCAGCAGCATGACAAATTCACCCCTCCACTTT	CASSMTNSPLHF
.	.	TRBV4-1	TRBJ1-2	TGCGCCAGCAGCCAAAGGGGATCACAGAGTTCTAACTATGGCTACACCTTC	CASSQRGSQSSNYGYTF
few	TRBD1	TRBV7-2	TRBJ2-2	TGTGCCAGCAGCCGCCCCACAGGGGTGAACACCGGGGAGCTGTTTTTT	CASSRPTGVNTGELFF
few	TRBD2	TRBV27	TRBJ2-7	TGTGCCACCTCCCCTAGCGGGGGCGCCTACGAGCAGTACTTC	CATSPSGGAYEQYF
.	TRBD1	TRBV5-1	TRBJ1-3	TGCGCCAGCAGCTTGGGTGGGACAGACACCATATATTTT	CASSLGGTDTIYF
.	.	TRBV7-2	TRBJ2-5	TGTGCCAGCAGCTTCCAGGGGGGGGTACAAGAGACCCAGTACTTC	CASSFQGGVQETQYF
.	.	TRBV10-3	TRBJ2-1	TGTGCCATCAGTGTGGAACAGGGATCCTACAATGAGCAGTTCTTC	CAISVEQGSYNEQFF
.	.	TRBV15	TRBJ2-3	TGTGCCACCAGCAGAGATCAACAGGGCTGGGCAGATACGCAGTATTTT	CATSRDQQGWADTQYF
few	.	TRBV5-1	TRBJ2-7	TGCGCCAGCAGCTTGAACGGGTTCAACGAGCAGTACTTC	CASSLNGFNEQYF
.	.	TRBV25-1	TRBJ2-1	TGTGCCAGCAGTGTGATAGCGCCTATCTACAATGAGCAGTTCTTC	CASSVIAPIYNEQFF